This TCR beta chain was obtained from a study of T cells in lung cancer brain metastases (dated by TCRdb to between 2017 and 2018). About the study as a whole: Of the 20 or so patients, more than 15 had a history of tobacco use, with a median of roughly 41 pack-years. An average DNA integrity number of 3.5 to 4.5 was found in both primary and metastatic specimens, and no significant difference was detected between sites. A median interval of approximately 350 days was observed between acquisition of the primary and brain metastasis specimens. Of the patients, 11 were female and 9 were male, and their median age at first diagnosis was 50 to 65 years. Eighteen of the 20 patients received no interval therapy between primary and metastasis resection. The study compared TCR beta CDR3 repertoires between fully resected primary non-small cell lung cancers and paired brain metastases. The cohort comprised 20 or so patients contributing 40 or so specimens, one primary lung lesion and one brain metastasis each. Summary of the overall study and its limitations: In brain metastases, the ten most abundant clones accounted for a significantly larger fraction of the repertoire than in primaries, a finding that suggests clonal expansion. Most clones were lesion-specific, with limited overlap between paired lesions (mean Morisita index about 0.23). It was not possible to control for the effects of preoperative corticosteroids on T cell infiltration in brain metastases. Brain metastases contained significantly fewer unique productive clones than the paired primaries (median about 1,600 versus 5,000). DNA fragmentation in the FFPE samples may have prevented recovery of the complete infiltrating T cell repertoire.

Each sample received about 2 to 5 ug of genomic DNA as input, and the DNA input was kept equal within each pair of samples. TCR beta libraries were constructed with the immunoSEQ hsTCRbeta Kit, which uses multiplexed V and J gene primers in two PCR steps. The pooled libraries, together with positive and negative controls, were sequenced on an Illumina MiSeq running a 100-cycle paired-end protocol. As for the original processing: Raw data were processed by the immunoSEQ vendor into normalized, annotated TCR beta repertoire reports. Richness was defined as unique clones by nucleotide sequence, and total richness was extrapolated with the iChao1 and Efron-Thisted estimators. To characterize and compare the paired lesions, the analysis used Pielou's evenness, Simpson's index, the proportional abundance of the top-ten clones, and the Morisita overlap index. Entries here come from immuneACCESS through TCRdb and include only in-frame sequences with V and J called. Some clones fail to appear in such tables; in the studies checked, an unresolved V gene covers under half of the shortfall, and the cause of the remainder is unknown. V and J calls and clone size follow that table, whereas D and trimming were derived from the DNA. The sample profile shows roughly 4,500 clones; 88% of them were found once. Over 5.5% of the sample goes to the ten largest clones.

CDR1 and CDR2 are drawn from the germline V gene (reference sequence): SGHKS, YYEKEE. Relative to germline, V is missing 1 base and J is missing 7 bases, with 2 bases of the junction outside any gene match. The CDR3 covers 14 residues, taking in both the cysteine and the phenylalanine. The entry retains the CDR3 DNA only, 42 bases that are in frame from base 1. About this clone: Its antigen has not been determined. Base qualities are not at hand, and no much larger clone is one base apart.

Patients underwent resection for synchronous oligometastatic disease or delayed recurrence of a solitary brain metastasis. To avoid including cancers other than NSCLC, any patient with a history of multiple malignancies was excluded. Tumor areas were macrodissected from 5 or 6 deparaffinized 10 um unstained sections, using marked H&E slides as a guide. All specimens were formalin-fixed and paraffin-embedded (FFPE). The AllPrep DNA/RNA FFPE Kit was used for extraction of genomic DNA. The sequence came from a woman aged 50 to 60 with non-small cell lung cancer. Source material: tumor tissue from the primary lung tumor. This sample's cell subset or site label indicates: primary lung cancer lesion. This chain joins TRBV5-5 to TRBJ1-5; 10 central bases correspond to TRBD1. The sequenced DNA is TGTGCCAGCAGCTTGTGGGACAGGGGACAGCCCCAGCATTTT. This sequence encodes CASSLWDRGQPQHF. Extended through the reference TRBV5-5 and TRBJ1-5 proteins, this CDR3 yields the full variable domain: DAGVTQSPTHLIKTRGQQVTLRCSPISGHKSVSWYQQVLGQGPQFIFQYYEKEERGRGNFPDRFSARQFPNYSSELNVNALLLGDSALYLCASSLWDRGQPQHFGDGTRLSIL.